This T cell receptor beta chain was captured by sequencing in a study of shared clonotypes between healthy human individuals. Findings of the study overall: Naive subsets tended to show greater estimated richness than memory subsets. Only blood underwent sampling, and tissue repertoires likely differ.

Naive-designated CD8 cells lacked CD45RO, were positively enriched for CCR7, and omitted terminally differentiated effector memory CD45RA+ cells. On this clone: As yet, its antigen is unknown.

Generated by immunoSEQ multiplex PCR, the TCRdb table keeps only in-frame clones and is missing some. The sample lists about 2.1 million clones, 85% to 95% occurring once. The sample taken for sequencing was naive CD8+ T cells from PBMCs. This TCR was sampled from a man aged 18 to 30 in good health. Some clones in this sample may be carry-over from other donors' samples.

The chain's CDR3 is CASRPRDTAFTAFF. DNA for the CDR3: TGTGCCAGCAGACCACGCGACACGGCCTTCACAGCTTTCTTT. The chain carries TRBV6-5 and TRBJ1-1, with unresolved D. The germline CDR1 and CDR2 sequences are MNHEY and SVGAGI. Trimming removed 6 bases at V and 10 bases at J, with 21 bases between. The length of the CDR3 is 14 residues.